These 14 T cell receptor beta chains originate from one sample sequenced in a study of T cell responses to AZD1222 COVID-19 vaccine. Using immunoSEQ multiplex PCR, the repertoire was profiled, and TCRdb retains in-frame clones only, with some absent. The repertoire holds 70,000 to 90,000 clones, with approximately 89% as singletons. Sequencing used peripheral blood, obtained on day 0 of AZD1222 vaccination. The receptors here all came from an adult in good health.

V and J are TRBV18 and TRBJ1-1; no reliable D call. The V gene's germline CDR1 is KGHSH and CDR2 LQKENI. The length of the CDR3 is 13 residues. V was clipped by 5 bases and J by 0 bases, with 7 bases between them. CDR3 nucleotides: TGTGCCAGCTCAAGAGAATTGAACACTGAAGCTTTCTTT. The encoded protein is CASSRELNTEAFF.

The rearrangement uses TRBV21-1 and TRBJ2-3; the DNA was not compared with TRBD2, the D call given in the table. TRBV21-1 represents a pseudogene. The CDR3 loop spans 18 amino acids. CDR3 bases: TGTGCCAGCATCGGACTAGCGGGAGTCCCTGGTGGCACAGATACGCAGTATTTT. Its translation: CASIGLAGVPGGTDTQYF.

This sequence joins TRBV4-2 and TRBJ1-4, with TRBD1 matching over 10 bases. Germline assignment: CDR1 LGHNA and CDR2 YNFKEQ. V dropped 4 bases and J dropped 4; count of bases not matched to a gene: 3. The CDR3 extends over 15 amino acids. CDR3 sequence: CASSPGQGDNEKLFF. The CDR3 bases are TGTGCCAGCAGCCCCGGACAGGGGGATAATGAAAAACTGTTTTTT.

This chain connects TRBV7-8 to TRBJ1-1, with TRBD1 matching 8 bases. V lost 5 bases to trimming and J lost 0 bases; unmatched junction nucleotides: 2. This CDR3 contains 14 residues. Germline CDR1 reads SGHVS; CDR2 reads FQNEAQ. CDR3 DNA sequence: TGTGCCAGCAGCCAGGACAGGGTGAACACTGAAGCTTTCTTT. It codes for CASSQDRVNTEAFF.

The CDR3 DNA follows: TGTGCCTCCCTGCCGGGACGCTTGTCTGGAAACACCATATATTTT. As protein: CASLPGRLSGNTIYF. The chain is built from TRBV30 and TRBJ1-3; possibly TRBD1 for D (5 bases). CDR3 length equals 15 residues. V shed 7 bases and J shed 1 base, with 17 bases lying between them. The V gene's germline CDR1 is GTSNPN and CDR2 SVGIG (reference sequence).

The J gene is TRBJ2-2, the V gene TRBV4-1; the match to TRBD1 covers 7 bases. The CDR3 is made up of 15 amino acids. Per germline, CDR1 MGHRA and CDR2 YSYEKL. J was trimmed by 3 bases and V by 5 bases; bases with no gene match: 6. CDR3 nucleotides: TGCGCCAGCAGCTCCCGGACAGGCTACACCGGGGAGCTGTTTTTT. The encoded protein is CASSSRTGYTGELFF.

V is TRBV5-1 and J is TRBJ1-1; TRBD1 matches 8 bases. The ends lost 0 bases at V and 8 bases at J; junction bases unmatched: 9. Per germline, CDR1 SGHRS and CDR2 YFSETQ. The CDR3 consists of 15 residues. CDR3 sequence (DNA): TGCGCCAGCAGCTTGGTTACTTCAGGGGGCGCAGAAGCTTTCTTT. This encodes CASSLVTSGGAEAFF.

This clone was counted a few times. V usage is TRBV7-9 and J usage is TRBJ1-6; D is uncertain. V was clipped by 0 bases and J by 9 bases, with 9 bases between them. The length of the CDR3 is 14 residues. The germline V gene encodes CDR1 SEHNR and CDR2 FQNEAQ (reference sequence). In DNA form, the CDR3 reads TGTGCCAGCAGCTTAGCCGGAAGGGCTTCACCCCTCCACTTT. It translates to CASSLAGRASPLHF.

The chain carries TRBV18 and TRBJ1-1; D remains unclear. Germline V gives CDR1 KGHSH, CDR2 LQKENI. The CDR3 sequence is 13 residues long. V was cut by 5 bases and J by 1 base, with 8 bases left in between. The CDR3 bases are TGTGCCAGCTCAATAGGGTCGAACACTGAAGCTTTCTTT. Translating gives CASSIGSNTEAFF.

The chain has TRBV5-1 and TRBJ1-3; no clear D gene. The CDR3 loop spans 17 amino acids. V lost 4 bases, J lost 3 bases, and 20 bases lay in between. The germline V gene has CDR1 SGHRS and CDR2 YFSETQ. CDR3 in amino acids: CASSLGLGLSGGNTIYF. In DNA form, the CDR3 reads TGCGCCAGCAGCCTCGGACTGGGCCTCTCAGGTGGAAACACCATATATTTT. The variable domain in full, with the rest retrieved from reference TRBV5-1 and TRBJ1-3, is KAGVTQTPRYLIKTRGQQVTLSCSPISGHRSVSWYQQTPGQGLQFLFEYFSETQRNKGNFPGRFSGRQFSNSRSEMNVSTLELGDSALYLCASSLGLGLSGGNTIYFGEGSWLTVV.

This clone came up once. The gene calls are TRBV6-5 and TRBJ2-1, with no clear D. V was shortened by 8 bases and J by 1 base, with 15 bases between the two germline ends. CDR1 and CDR2 from the germline V gene are MNHEY and SVGAGI. This CDR3 has 15 residues. CDR3 in amino acids: CASRSDLNSYNEQFF. The CDR3, as DNA: TGTGCCAGCCGGTCAGACCTAAATTCCTACAATGAGCAGTTCTTC.

The V and J genes are TRBV5-1 and TRBJ2-3; D is perhaps TRBD2 (5 bases). The germline gives CDR1 SGHRS, CDR2 YFSETQ. The V gene lost 4 bases and the J gene lost 1 base, with 16 bases spanning the gap. This CDR3 is built from 16 residues. CDR3 DNA sequence: TGCGCCAGCAGCGGCGGACTTCTCCTAGGCACAGATACGCAGTATTTT. Protein: CASSGGLLLGTDTQYF.

On this clone: One end of the junction does not line up with germline, which may come from a read error. This chain links TRBV10-2 with TRBJ2-3; D is undetermined. Looked up from germline, CDR1 is WSHSY and CDR2 is SAAADI. The CDR3 is made up of 15 amino acids. The CDR3 reads CASTEAGAHTDTQYF. DNA for the CDR3: TGCGCCAGCACTGAGGCAGGAGCCCACACAGATACGCAGTATTTT.

The V call is TRBV18, the J call TRBJ1-5; the D gene is possibly TRBD1 (6 bases). Germline lookup yields CDR1 KGHSH and CDR2 LQKENI. Trimming pared 2 bases from V and 4 bases from J, leaving 15 bases between. The CDR3 runs to 16 residues. CDR3 residues: CASSPWGGLNNQPQHF. CDR3 in DNA: TGTGCCAGCTCACCATGGGGGGGGCTTAATAATCAGCCCCAGCATTTT.